Presented here are 27 T cell receptor beta chains from one specimen sequenced in a study of blood T cell repertoires in COVID-19. TCRdb keeps only in-frame clones here, not all; method: immunoSEQ multiplex PCR. The table includes 200,000 or so clones, 65% to 90% detected once. Sequenced material: peripheral blood. These TCRs come from a middle-aged man who had recovered from COVID-19.

V gene TRBV9 combines with J gene TRBJ2-1, with D uncertain. V shed 0 bases and J shed 1 base, with 11 bases lying between them. CDR1 is SGDLS and CDR2 is YYNGEE in the germline V gene. CDR3 length: 16 amino acids. CDR3 sequence: CASSVGRGLSYNEQFF. In DNA form, the CDR3 reads TGTGCCAGCAGCGTAGGGAGAGGATTATCCTACAATGAGCAGTTCTTC.

The chain uses TRBV5-6 and TRBJ1-6; 10 bases are a match to TRBD1. The CDR3 contains 13 residues. Germline V gene sequence: CDR1 SGHDT, CDR2 YYEEEE. The J segment lost 9 bases and the V segment lost 3 bases, leaving 0 bases of the junction unmatched. The CDR3 coding sequence is TGTGCCAGCAGCTGGGACAGGGGTTCACCCCTCCACTTT. Amino acids: CASSWDRGSPLHF.

The CDR3 DNA is TGTGCCACCAGCAGAGATGGAAGGCAGGGCGGGGAGCTGTTTTTT. It codes for CATSRDGRQGGELFF. The V gene is TRBV15, the J gene TRBJ2-2, with D possibly matching TRBD1 (5 bases). Trimming stripped 0 bases from V and 7 bases from J, with 12 bases between. The CDR3 is made up of 15 amino acids. Per germline, CDR1 LNHNV and CDR2 YYDKDF (reference sequence).

In its sample, this clone was seen once. The chain uses TRBV15 and TRBJ2-3; a possible D gene is TRBD1 (5 bases). V was shortened by 0 bases and J by 6 bases, with 10 bases between the two germline ends. CDR3 length: 14 amino acids. Germline lookup yields CDR1 LNHNV and CDR2 YYDKDF (reference sequence). The CDR3 DNA follows: TGTGCCACCAGCAGAGATCAGGGCGTGGATACGCAGTATTTT. This sequence encodes CATSRDQGVDTQYF.

The chain employs TRBV27 and TRBJ1-1, with D unclear. V shed 8 bases and J shed 1 base, with 17 bases lying between them. This CDR3 contains 15 residues. Germline values: CDR1 MNHEY, CDR2 SMNVEV (reference sequence). CDR3 nucleotides: TGTGCCAGCCTCCCCTCCGGGTCGTGGAACACTGAAGCTTTCTTT. The encoded protein is CASLPSGSWNTEAFF.

The chain couples TRBV9 to TRBJ2-2, with 7 bases fitting TRBD1. Germline CDR1 is SGDLS and CDR2 is YYNGEE. The CDR3 extends over 16 amino acids. The V gene end was trimmed by 3 bases and the J gene end by 2 bases; junction bases not matched to a gene: 7. The CDR3 reads CASSGGQRINTGELFF. DNA of the CDR3: TGTGCCAGCAGCGGGGGACAGCGCATTAACACCGGGGAGCTGTTTTTT.

The V and J genes are TRBV19 and TRBJ2-3; 9 nucleotides match TRBD2. The V segment lost 7 bases and the J segment 4 bases; nucleotides outside the gene matches: 9. CDR1 is LNHDA and CDR2 is SQIVND in the germline V gene (reference sequence). This CDR3 spans 15 amino acids. CDR3 residues: CASNRIAGVADTQYF. The CDR3 DNA follows: TGTGCCAGTAATAGAATAGCGGGAGTGGCAGATACGCAGTATTTT.

The chain couples TRBV2 to TRBJ2-7, with 11 bases fitting TRBD1. The V gene end was trimmed by 4 bases and the J gene end by 2 bases; junction bases not matched to a gene: 7. Germline loops: CDR1 SNHLY, CDR2 FYNNEI. This CDR3 is built from 16 residues. The CDR3 DNA reads TGTGCCAGCAGTGGACCGGGACAGGGGGTTACCTACGAGCAGTACTTC. Translation: CASSGPGQGVTYEQYF.

This clone was picked up one time. The rearrangement links TRBV10-2 to TRBJ2-5, with TRBD1 identical over 8 bases. With V trimmed by 6 bases and J by 1 base, 4 bases remained unmatched. CDR1 is WSHSY, CDR2 SAAADI, per germline. This CDR3 is built from 14 residues. Here the CDR3 reads CASSEGQGQETQYF. The CDR3 nucleotides read TGCGCCAGCAGCGAAGGACAGGGCCAAGAGACCCAGTACTTC.

A remark on this clone: Compared with germline, one end of the junction differs, possibly owing to a read error. V gene TRBV7-7 combines with J gene TRBJ2-1; D is perhaps TRBD2 (6 bases). Germline V gives CDR1 SSHAT, CDR2 FNYEAQ (reference sequence). The CDR3 length is 15 residues. The CDR3: CASSLNGGAYNEQFF. As DNA, the CDR3 is TGTGCTAGCAGCTTAAACGGCGGGGCCTACAATGAGCAGTTCTTC.

J is TRBJ2-3 and V is TRBV18; 16 nucleotides agree with TRBD2. This CDR3 is built from 18 residues. With V trimmed by 3 bases and J by 2 bases, 5 bases remained unmatched. Germline V gene data show CDR1 as KGHSH and CDR2 as LQKENI. For the CDR3, the DNA is TGTGCCAGCTCACCGGGGACTAGCGGGGGGGACTACACAGATACGCAGTATTTT. It codes for CASSPGTSGGDYTDTQYF.

The chain carries TRBV7-9 and TRBJ2-7; 8 bases align to TRBD1. The germline V gene encodes CDR1 SEHNR and CDR2 FQNEAQ (reference sequence). The CDR3 extends over 15 amino acids. J lost 5 bases, V lost 5 bases, and 11 bases had no gene match. The CDR3 nucleotides are TGTGCCAGCAGCCTAATAGGGGACAGGTCACACGAGCAGTACTTC. It codes for CASSLIGDRSHEQYF.

The V and J genes are TRBV30 and TRBJ2-6, with D tentatively TRBD1 (5 bases). Germline V gene data show CDR1 as GTSNPN and CDR2 as SVGIG (reference sequence). V lost 2 bases to trimming and J lost 0 bases, with 8 bases between them. The CDR3 is made up of 15 amino acids. This chain's CDR3 is CAWSRTNSGANVLTF. DNA for the CDR3: TGTGCCTGGAGTAGGACAAACTCTGGGGCCAACGTCCTGACTTTC.

The V gene is TRBV7-2, the J gene TRBJ2-7, with 7 bases that match TRBD2. This CDR3 contains 15 residues. Trimming cost V 2 bases and J 2 bases; bases outside gene matches: 6. Germline loops: CDR1 SGHTA, CDR2 FQGNSA. This CDR3 is CASSLSRGGAYEQYF. The DNA of the CDR3 is TGTGCCAGCAGCTTAAGTCGCGGGGGAGCCTACGAGCAGTACTTC.

This chain joins TRBV6-5 and TRBJ2-7; 12 bases map to TRBD2. The CDR3 totals 15 residues. The junction had 5 bases not matched to a gene; V was cut back by 6 bases and J by 2 bases. Germline V gene data show CDR1 as MNHEY and CDR2 as SVGAGI. The CDR3 nucleotides read TGTGCCAGCAGGAGGGGACTAGCGGGCCCCTACGAGCAGTACTTC. Translating it yields CASRRGLAGPYEQYF.

This clone appeared a few times. This sequence joins TRBV4-1 and TRBJ1-2, with a possible D match to TRBD1 (5 bases). Germline V gene data show CDR1 as MGHRA and CDR2 as YSYEKL. The CDR3 has 14 amino acids. V dropped 0 bases and J dropped 6 bases, with 11 bases sitting between them. The CDR3 loop reads CASSQEGRGDGYTF. The CDR3 DNA sequence: TGCGCCAGCAGCCAAGAAGGACGGGGGGATGGCTACACCTTC.

The V and J genes are TRBV19 and TRBJ1-1; D is unresolved. V lost 1 base and J lost 5, with 5 bases in between. The CDR3 consists of 12 residues. Germline V gene data show CDR1 as LNHDA and CDR2 as SQIVND (reference sequence). CDR3 sequence (DNA): TGTGCCAGTAGTATAGCGCGGACTGAAGCTTTCTTT. This translates into CASSIARTEAFF. The full variable domain, with the rest looked up from reference TRBV19 and TRBJ1-1, is DGGITQSPKYLFRKEGQNVTLSCEQNLNHDAMYWYRQDPGQGLRLIYYSQIVNDFQKGDIAEGYSVSREKKESFPLTVTSAQKNPTAFYLCASSIARTEAFFGQGTRLTVV.

The chain couples TRBV5-4 to TRBJ2-3, with 8 bases identical to TRBD2. CDR1 SGHNT and CDR2 YYREEE come from the germline V gene (reference sequence). Trimming took 3 bases from V and 2 from J; bases not matched to a gene: 20. CDR3 length equals 20 residues. The CDR3 is CASSSAFRTSLYFYTDTQYF. The CDR3 DNA is TGTGCCAGCAGCTCCGCGTTTAGGACTAGCCTATACTTTTACACAGATACGCAGTATTTT.

The chain joins TRBV5-1 to TRBJ2-5; D not resolved. The CDR3 spans 14 residues. CDR1 is SGHRS, CDR2 YFSETQ, per germline. Trimming cost V 1 base and J 0 bases, with 7 bases left between them. The CDR3 region has the DNA TGCGCCAGCAGCTTGACGGTGTACCAAGAGACCCAGTACTTC. Amino acids: CASSLTVYQETQYF.

The chain carries TRBV19 and TRBJ2-5, with 7 bases matching TRBD2. V was pared by 3 bases and J by 5 bases, with 12 bases of the junction left unmatched. Germline V gives CDR1 LNHDA, CDR2 SQIVND (reference sequence). The CDR3 consists of 16 residues. The CDR3 protein is CASSMYGGRIWETQYF. In nucleotides, the CDR3 is TGTGCCAGTAGTATGTACGGCGGGAGAATCTGGGAGACCCAGTACTTC. Variable domain in full (rest from reference TRBV19 and TRBJ2-5): DGGITQSPKYLFRKEGQNVTLSCEQNLNHDAMYWYRQDPGQGLRLIYYSQIVNDFQKGDIAEGYSVSREKKESFPLTVTSAQKNPTAFYLCASSMYGGRIWETQYFGPGTRLLVL.

V usage is TRBV5-1 and J usage is TRBJ1-1; TRBD1 matches at 8 bases. The length of the CDR3 is 15 residues. Germline V gene data show CDR1 as SGHRS and CDR2 as YFSETQ. After removal of 3 bases from V and 5 bases from J, the junction contained 9 bases not matched to a gene. The CDR3 region has the DNA TGCGCCAGCAGCTCAAACAGGGGGAGGAGGACTGAAGCTTTCTTT. Residues: CASSSNRGRRTEAFF.

The chain carries TRBV24-1 and TRBJ2-1, with D maybe TRBD2 (5 bases). The length of the CDR3 is 14 residues. Germline CDR1 and CDR2: KGHDR and SFDVKD. Trimming took off 6 bases at V and 2 bases at J, with 10 bases between the two ends. CDR3 nucleotide sequence: TGTGCCACCAGTCCCGGGGAAGCCTACAATGAGCAGTTCTTC. Its protein is CATSPGEAYNEQFF.

V gene TRBV6-6 combines with J gene TRBJ1-6, with 7 bases fitting TRBD1. This CDR3 contains 14 residues. V was pared by 6 bases and J by 4 bases, with 3 bases of the junction left unmatched. Germline-derived CDR1 and CDR2 are MNHNY and SVGAGI (reference sequence). For the CDR3, the DNA is TGTGCCAGCAGACCGACAGGGTATAATTCACCCCTCCACTTT. Translated, it gives CASRPTGYNSPLHF.

This clone was counted a single time. The CDR3 region has the DNA TGTGCCAGCGTCACTTCTAGCGGGAACTACGAGCAGTACTTC. Its translation: CASVTSSGNYEQYF. The V call is TRBV7-2, the J call TRBJ2-7; TRBD2 agrees at 9 bases. CDR1 and CDR2 from the germline V gene are SGHTA and FQGNSA. V shed 8 bases and J 3 bases; nucleotides not matched to a gene: 8. CDR3 length: 14 residues. The full variable domain, its missing parts supplied by reference TRBV7-2 and TRBJ2-7, is GAGVSQSPSNKVTEKGKDVELRCDPISGHTALYWYRQSLGQGLEFLIYFQGNSAPDKSGLPSDRFSAERTGGSVSTLTIQRTQQEDSAVYLCASVTSSGNYEQYFGPGTRLTVT.

The chain joins TRBV19 to TRBJ2-1; possible D gene TRBD2, 6 bases. CDR1 is LNHDA and CDR2 is SQIVND in the germline V gene (reference sequence). This CDR3 spans 18 amino acids. V lost 9 bases and J 2 bases, leaving 26 bases between the germline ends. The CDR3 bases are TGTGCCAGCTCCAGGAACCTCCAGCCCCGGGAGACCTACAATGAGCAGTTCTTC. Residues: CASSRNLQPRETYNEQFF.

The rearrangement joins TRBV7-2 to TRBJ1-5; D unresolved. The V end lost 2 bases, the J end lost 0 bases, and 20 bases lay between the germline ends. This CDR3 is 19 amino acids long. The germline V gene encodes CDR1 SGHTA and CDR2 FQGNSA. The CDR3 DNA reads as TGTGCCAGCAGCTTATCCCACGGTCCTAGCCGATATAGCAATCAGCCCCAGCATTTT. Its protein is CASSLSHGPSRYSNQPQHF.

The CDR3 nucleotides read TGCGCCAGCAGCTTGGTGGGACAGGGGGCCTATGAGCAGTTCTTC. Protein: CASSLVGQGAYEQFF. This rearrangement joins TRBV5-1 to TRBJ2-1; TRBD1 matches 12 bases. V lost 0 bases and J lost 8; bases outside the gene matches: 3. CDR3 length: 15 amino acids. CDR1 and CDR2 (germline): SGHRS, YFSETQ. The full variable domain, completed using reference TRBV5-1 and TRBJ2-1, is KAGVTQTPRYLIKTRGQQVTLSCSPISGHRSVSWYQQTPGQGLQFLFEYFSETQRNKGNFPGRFSGRQFSNSRSEMNVSTLELGDSALYLCASSLVGQGAYEQFFGPGTRLTVL.